Below, one T cell receptor beta chain is given with its context. Antigen: not known. The assay was immunoSEQ multiplex PCR, and TCRdb's table has in-frame clones only and misses some. The sample gives more than 85,000 clones, approximately 89% of which show up once; 0.25% to 0.3% is in the top ten. These data are taken from a study of OX40 agonist ivuxolimab in advanced cancers. About the study: Patients received intravenous ivuxolimab every 2 weeks at 0.01 to 10 mg/kg.

Study outcomes and limitations: The work left the antigen specificity of expanded peripheral T cells undetermined. Relative to CD4+, CD8+ T cells held more expanded clones on average.

The input for sequencing was CD4+ or CD8+ T cells sorted from blood, taken in a trial of the OX40 agonist ivuxolimab. The receptor's source is an adult with an advanced solid tumor such as melanoma, head and neck, liver or kidney cancer.

The CDR3: CASSQGYQGNEQYF. DNA for the CDR3: TGCGCCAGCAGCCAGGGATACCAGGGTAACGAGCAGTACTTC. The V call is TRBV4-1, the J call TRBJ2-5; D is possibly TRBD1 (5 bases). The closer fit of TRBJ2-7 to the DNA end suggests the J call may be wrong. The CDR3 spans 14 residues. CDR1 MGHRA and CDR2 YSYEKL come from the germline V gene.